These 2 T cell receptor beta chains came from one sample sequenced in a study of T cell repertoires in cytomegalovirus infection. Each CDR3 protein gets one entry after TCRdb re-called the reads with MiXCR. The table has 750,000 to 950,000 distinct CDR3 sequences, around 29% seen once; the top ten hold around 13%. Which antigens these TCRs recognize remains unknown. Source: cultured CD8+ T cells from PBMCs, taken from culture after CMV antigen stimulation. The receptors were gathered from a human donor in good health (CMV status not recorded). Some clones in this sample may be carry-over from other donors' samples.

This clonotype was counted only a few times. The V call is TRBV19, the J call TRBJ2-5, with D perhaps given as TRBD1 or TRBD2 (5 bases each). Germline V gene data show CDR1 as LNHDA and CDR2 as SQIVND (reference sequence). The CDR3 length is 15 residues. Trimming removed 3 bases at V and 0 bases at J, with 11 bases between. CDR3 protein: CASSIGTGNQETQYF. In DNA, the CDR3 is TGTGCCAGTAGTATCGGGACGGGCAACCAAGAGACCCAGTACTTC.

This clonotype was observed a handful of times. The chain employs TRBV20-1 and TRBJ2-5, with 7 bases that match TRBD1. Germline values: CDR1 DFQATT, CDR2 SNEGSKA (reference sequence). This CDR3 is built from 14 residues. The V segment lost 0 bases and the J segment 5 bases; nucleotides outside the gene matches: 6. The chain's CDR3 is CSAREDRDGETQYF. The CDR3 nucleotides are TGCAGTGCTAGAGAAGACAGGGACGGGGAGACCCAGTACTTC.